The clone carrying this TCR beta chain has a handful of counts. Primed by a sample-barcoded 5' primer and a J-beta primer mix, a second PCR proceeded for about 7 to 12 cycles. A single record per CDR3 protein comes from TCRdb applying MiXCR to the 5' RACE reads. The table has 850,000 to 1,100,000 distinct CDR3 sequences, about two fifths seen once; the top ten hold around 14%. This CDR3 comprises 14 residues. The germline V and J ends were trimmed by 3 bases and 4 bases, with 11 bases remaining between them. Germline values: CDR1 SGHDN, CDR2 FVKESK. These data are taken from a study of blood T cells in healthy people across ages.

This TCR was sampled from a man aged 18 to 29 in good health. Sequenced input: blood. J is TRBJ2-3 and V is TRBV14; D might be TRBD1 or TRBD2, each matching 6 bases. The CDR3 sequence is CASSHSGAPDTQYF. CDR3 sequence (DNA): TGTGCCAGCAGCCATTCGGGGGCGCCAGATACGCAGTATTTT.